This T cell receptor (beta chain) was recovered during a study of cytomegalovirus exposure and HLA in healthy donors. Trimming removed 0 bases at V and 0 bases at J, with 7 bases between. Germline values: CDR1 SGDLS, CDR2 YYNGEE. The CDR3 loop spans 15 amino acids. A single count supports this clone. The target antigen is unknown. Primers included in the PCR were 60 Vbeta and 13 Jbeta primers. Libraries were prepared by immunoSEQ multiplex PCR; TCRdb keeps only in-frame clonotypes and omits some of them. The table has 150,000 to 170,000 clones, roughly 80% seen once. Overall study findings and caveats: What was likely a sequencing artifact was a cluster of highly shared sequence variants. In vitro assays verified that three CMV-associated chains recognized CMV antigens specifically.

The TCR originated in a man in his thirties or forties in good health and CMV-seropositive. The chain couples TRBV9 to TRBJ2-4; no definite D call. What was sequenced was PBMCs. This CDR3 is CASSVGLGAKNIQYF. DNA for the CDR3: TGTGCCAGCAGCGTAGGGCTTGGAGCCAAAAACATTCAGTACTTC.